The 14 T cell receptor beta chains listed next were all sequenced from one sample in a study of regulatory T cells in long-lasting Graves disease. Time point: newly diagnosed GD, antithyroid drugs for less than 3 months. PBMCs were the source of the RNA used for TCR sequencing. Construction of TCR beta libraries relied on iRepertoire HTBI primers and on Arm-PCR targeting CDR3 regions. TCRdb called the multiplex PCR reads again in MiXCR, with one record for every CDR3 protein. The sample includes hundreds of thousands of distinct CDR3 sequences, 13% of them seen just once. These same records also appear under a second study, on T cells in Graves' hyperthyroidism and ophthalmopathy.

Sequencing used peripheral blood mononuclear cells (PBMCs), obtained at new diagnosis, from a patient treated with antithyroid drugs. These receptors were collected from a man younger than 40 with Graves disease.

The chain couples TRBV3-1 to TRBJ2-3, with 9 bases lining up with TRBD2. The trim removed 4 bases at V and 5 bases at J, leaving 13 bases unmatched. The CDR3 extends over 17 amino acids. Germline CDR1 reads LGHDT; CDR2 reads YNNKEL (reference sequence). CDR3 in DNA: TGTGCCAGCAGCCTAAGGGGGGGACTAGCTGTGGGAGATACGCAGTATTTT. Translation: CASSLRGGLAVGDTQYF.

Ten or more counts support this clonotype. V usage is TRBV29-1 and J usage is TRBJ2-3, with a possible D match to TRBD2 (5 bases). Trimming shortened V by 2 bases and J by 2 bases, and 14 bases separated the two germline ends. CDR1 and CDR2 (germline): SQVTM, ANQGSEA. This CDR3 region has 15 residues. This chain's CDR3 is CSVEKGLRVTDTQYF. Written as DNA, the CDR3 is TGCAGCGTTGAAAAAGGGTTGAGGGTCACAGATACGCAGTATTTT.

On this clonotype: This may be a read error: a much more frequent sequence differs by one nucleotide. The chain uses TRBV6-2 or TRBV6-3 and TRBJ2-1, with TRBD2 matching over 14 bases. Trimming removed 5 bases from V and 6 bases from J; junction bases left unmatched: 3. Germline CDR1 and CDR2: MNHEY and SVGEGT. The CDR3 extends over 15 amino acids. The CDR3 protein is CASSGGTSGSNEQFF. The CDR3 bases are TGTGCCAGCAGTGGGGGGACTAGCGGGAGCAATGAGCAGTTCTTC.

The table lists this clonotype with a few counts. The gene calls are TRBV19 and TRBJ1-1, with 10 bases that match TRBD1. The CDR3 spans 18 residues. V was clipped by 1 base and J by 4 bases; unmatched bases: 12. The germline CDR1 and CDR2 sequences are LNHDA and SQIVND (reference sequence). The CDR3 DNA follows: TGTGCCAGTAGTATAGGTCTGAGAGGGACAGGGGCCGGCACTGAAGCTTTCTTT. It specifies CASSIGLRGTGAGTEAFF.

With respect to this clonotype: A read error may be the cause here, since a much bigger clone is one base away. The rearrangement joins TRBV5-1 to TRBJ1-1; 9 bases align to TRBD1. This CDR3 comprises 14 residues. The germline V gene encodes CDR1 SGHRS and CDR2 YFSETQ. The CDR3 DNA follows: TGCGCCAGCTGCTTGACAGGGGGTGTGTCTGAAGCTTTCTTT. Protein product: CASCLTGGVSEAFF.

This clonotype was recorded many times. The rearrangement uses TRBV27 and TRBJ1-2; TRBD1 matches at 11 bases. This CDR3 has 12 amino acids. The germline V gene has CDR1 MNHEY and CDR2 SMNVEV (reference sequence). J was trimmed by 4 bases and V by 8 bases; bases with no gene match: 0. This chain's CDR3 is CASGTGGYGYTF. The CDR3 bases are TGTGCCAGCGGGACAGGGGGCTATGGCTACACCTTC.

This chain uses TRBV11-3 with TRBJ2-5, with D possibly being TRBD2 (6 bases). CDR1 is SGHNT and CDR2 is YENEEA in the germline V gene. Trimming removed 2 bases from V and 5 bases from J, with 15 bases in between. CDR3 length: 15 amino acids. CDR3 residues: CASSLNGGIGETQYF. DNA for the CDR3: TGTGCCAGCAGCTTAAACGGGGGAATAGGGGAGACCCAGTACTTC.

V gene TRBV5-1 combines with J gene TRBJ2-5; D perhaps matches TRBD1 (5 bases). Trimming removed 1 base at V and 4 bases at J, with 8 bases between. This CDR3 has 13 amino acids. Per germline, CDR1 SGHRS and CDR2 YFSETQ. The CDR3 coding sequence is TGCGCCAGCAGCTTGCAGGGCCCAGAGACCCAGTACTTC. It specifies CASSLQGPETQYF.

The chain combines TRBV7-2 with TRBJ2-3, with a possible D match to TRBD2 (6 bases). CDR3 length: 16 amino acids. V dropped 4 bases and J dropped 5 bases, with 19 bases sitting between them. Per the germline V gene, CDR1 is SGHTA and CDR2 is FQGNSA. The CDR3 DNA follows: TGTGCCAGCAGCTCGCCCCAGGGCGGGGCGGGAGATACGCAGTATTTT. Encoded protein: CASSSPQGGAGDTQYF.

In this sample, this clonotype turned up a few times. V gene TRBV3-1 combines with J gene TRBJ2-2; D call uncertain. The germline V gene has CDR1 LGHDT and CDR2 YNNKEL (reference sequence). The length of the CDR3 is 14 residues. V was clipped by 2 bases and J by 6 bases, with 10 bases between them. In nucleotides, the CDR3 is TGTGCCAGCAGCCAACGCTTGACTGCCGGGGAGCTGTTTTTT. Protein sequence: CASSQRLTAGELFF.

With regard to this clonotype: Given a much more abundant clone one base away, this may be a read error. No conserved phenylalanine or tryptophan ends this CDR3, so it is likely a read error. V is TRBV28 and J is TRBJ1-1; D is ambiguous. Trimming shortened V by 6 bases and J by 3 bases, and 14 bases separated the two germline ends. Germline lookup yields CDR1 MDHEN and CDR2 SYDVKM. This CDR3 contains 14 residues. The CDR3 coding sequence is TGTGCCAGCAGCCGTCCGGGGTGGGACACTGAAGCTTTCCTT. Its translation: CASSRPGWDTEAFL.

The chain has TRBV7-9 and TRBJ1-2, with 7 bases matching TRBD1. Germline V gives CDR1 SEHNR, CDR2 FQNEAQ (reference sequence). The CDR3 consists of 13 residues. Trimming took 5 bases from V and 6 from J; bases not matched to a gene: 6. The CDR3 DNA is TGTGCCAGCAGCACCCCAGGGGGGGATGGCTACACCTTC. Encoded protein: CASSTPGGDGYTF.

V and J are TRBV18 and TRBJ1-6, with D hard to call. The CDR3 sequence is 17 residues long. CDR1 KGHSH and CDR2 LQKENI come from the germline V gene. Trimming cost V 3 bases and J 0 bases, with 12 bases left between them. Here the CDR3 reads CASSPNELSSYNSPLHF. The CDR3 DNA sequence: TGTGCCAGCTCACCGAATGAGCTAAGCTCCTATAATTCACCCCTCCACTTT. Supplemented by reference TRBV18 and TRBJ1-6, the full variable domain reads NAGVMQNPRHLVRRRGQEARLRCSPMKGHSHVYWYRQLPEEGLKFMVYLQKENIIDESGMPKERFSAEFPKEGPSILRIQQVVRGDSAAYFCASSPNELSSYNSPLHFGNGTRLTVT.

The rearrangement uses TRBV20-1 and TRBJ2-1; a possible D gene is TRBD2 (6 bases). V lost 1 base, J lost 7 bases, and 23 bases lay in between. Germline V gene sequence: CDR1 DFQATT, CDR2 SNEGSKA (reference sequence). The CDR3 consists of 17 residues. CDR3 sequence (DNA): TGCAGTGCTAGAGCCTCTTACGGGGAGGCCTGGGGGAATGAGCAGTTCTTC. It codes for CSARASYGEAWGNEQFF.